Listed below are T cell receptor beta chains from one sample, sequenced in a study of T cell changes during pregnancy in multiple sclerosis. The method was immunoSEQ multiplex PCR; TCRdb's version includes in-frame clones alone and lacks a portion of them. Here the sample spans tens of thousands of clones, roughly 90% being singletons. Sequenced material: CD8+ T cells from peripheral blood mononuclear cells, taken before pregnancy. The receptors here all came from a female donor with multiple sclerosis, enrolled in a pregnancy study. CDR3s include the opening cysteine and the closing phenylalanine or tryptophan. Fields, in order: D gene, V gene, clone size, J gene, CDR3 protein, CDR3 DNA. A D gene is named only where the DNA matches it firmly. Clone sizes are given selectively: once, few, many, or a class where the clone is expanded.

D gene: .
V gene: TRBV5-1
clone size: .
J gene: TRBJ1-1
CDR3 protein: CASHLDGETEAFF
CDR3 DNA: TGCGCCAGCCATTTGGACGGGGAGACTGAAGCTTTCTTT

D gene: TRBD2
V gene: TRBV5-4
clone size: .
J gene: TRBJ2-1
CDR3 protein: CASSLKREYPLLNEQFF
CDR3 DNA: TGTGCCAGCAGCTTGAAGCGGGAGTATCCTCTTCTCAATGAGCAGTTCTTC

D gene: .
V gene: TRBV6-4
clone size: once
J gene: TRBJ2-1
CDR3 protein: CASRDREDNEQFF
CDR3 DNA: TGTGCCAGCAGAGACAGGGAGGACAATGAGCAGTTCTTC

D gene: .
V gene: TRBV5-4
clone size: .
J gene: TRBJ2-7
CDR3 protein: CASSLTDSLEQYF
CDR3 DNA: TGTGCCAGCAGCTTGACAGATTCCTTGGAGCAGTACTTC

D gene: .
V gene: TRBV5-6
clone size: .
J gene: TRBJ2-1
CDR3 protein: CASNRGGEGYNEQFF
CDR3 DNA: TGTGCCAGCAACCGAGGGGGGGAGGGCTACAATGAGCAGTTCTTC

D gene: .
V gene: TRBV7-2
clone size: once
J gene: TRBJ2-7
CDR3 protein: CASSLPTVSSYEQYF
CDR3 DNA: TGTGCCAGCAGCTTGCCGACAGTAAGCTCCTACGAGCAGTACTTC

D gene: .
V gene: TRBV11-1
clone size: .
J gene: TRBJ2-7
CDR3 protein: CASSKTQGTSYEQYF
CDR3 DNA: TGTGCCAGCAGCAAAACCCAGGGGACCTCCTACGAGCAGTACTTC

D gene: .
V gene: TRBV15
clone size: .
J gene: TRBJ2-5
CDR3 protein: CATSILGLHQETQYF
CDR3 DNA: TGTGCCACCAGCATCCTCGGACTCCACCAGGAGACCCAGTACTTC

D gene: TRBD2
V gene: TRBV6-5
clone size: .
J gene: TRBJ2-1
CDR3 protein: CASSYGLAGEDNEQFF
CDR3 DNA: TGTGCCAGCAGTTACGGACTAGCGGGAGAGGACAATGAGCAGTTCTTC

D gene: TRBD2
V gene: TRBV10-1
clone size: .
J gene: TRBJ2-5
CDR3 protein: CASSGTSGGEETQYF
CDR3 DNA: TGCGCCAGCAGTGGAACTAGCGGGGGAGAAGAGACCCAGTACTTC

D gene: TRBD1
V gene: TRBV7-9
clone size: .
J gene: TRBJ2-3
CDR3 protein: CASSRQGDTQYF
CDR3 DNA: TGTGCCAGCAGTCGACAGGGGGATACGCAGTATTTT

D gene: .
V gene: TRBV29-1
clone size: .
J gene: TRBJ2-5
CDR3 protein: CSVGGLGAQETQYF
CDR3 DNA: TGCAGCGTTGGGGGACTTGGGGCCCAAGAGACCCAGTACTTC

D gene: .
V gene: TRBV5-1
clone size: few
J gene: TRBJ1-2
CDR3 protein: CASSSKQGNYGYTF
CDR3 DNA: TGCGCCAGCAGCTCTAAACAGGGTAACTATGGCTACACCTTC

D gene: TRBD1
V gene: TRBV4-3
clone size: .
J gene: TRBJ2-7
CDR3 protein: CASSPGTGLEGEQYF
CDR3 DNA: TGCGCCAGCAGCCCCGGGACAGGCCTCGAGGGAGAGCAGTACTTC

D gene: .
V gene: TRBV27
clone size: .
J gene: TRBJ2-7
CDR3 protein: CASTNRAHEQYF
CDR3 DNA: TGTGCCAGCACCAACAGGGCCCACGAGCAGTACTTC

D gene: .
V gene: TRBV6-4
clone size: once
J gene: TRBJ2-3
CDR3 protein: CASSDSNGVTDTQYF
CDR3 DNA: TGTGCCAGCAGTGACTCGAACGGGGTCACAGATACGCAGTATTTT

D gene: .
V gene: TRBV7-9
clone size: once
J gene: TRBJ2-7
CDR3 protein: CASSSNLGLGGLPYEQYF
CDR3 DNA: TGTGCCAGCAGCTCTAATCTTGGGTTAGGGGGTTTGCCTTACGAGCAGTACTTC

D gene: .
V gene: TRBV27
clone size: .
J gene: TRBJ1-1
CDR3 protein: CASSLSKGVEAFF
CDR3 DNA: TGTGCCAGCAGTTTATCGAAGGGAGTAGAAGCTTTCTTT

D gene: .
V gene: TRBV7-6
clone size: .
J gene: TRBJ2-1
CDR3 protein: CASSFSGTYNEQFF
CDR3 DNA: TGTGCCAGCAGCTTTAGCGGCACCTACAATGAGCAGTTCTTC

D gene: TRBD1
V gene: TRBV7-9
clone size: .
J gene: TRBJ1-1
CDR3 protein: CATRDRVNTEAFF
CDR3 DNA: TGTGCCACCCGGGACAGGGTGAACACTGAAGCTTTCTTT

D gene: TRBD2
V gene: TRBV6-1
clone size: .
J gene: TRBJ2-1
CDR3 protein: CASTRLAGGPGEQFF
CDR3 DNA: TGTGCCAGCACCCGACTAGCGGGAGGGCCGGGTGAGCAGTTCTTC

D gene: .
V gene: TRBV10-3
clone size: .
J gene: TRBJ2-3
CDR3 protein: CAISELASTDTQYF
CDR3 DNA: TGTGCCATCAGTGAGTTGGCTAGCACAGATACGCAGTATTTT

D gene: TRBD2
V gene: TRBV9
clone size: .
J gene: TRBJ2-1
CDR3 protein: CASTEAGEDDEQFF
CDR3 DNA: TGTGCCAGCACCGAAGCGGGAGAGGATGATGAGCAGTTCTTC

D gene: TRBD2
V gene: TRBV7-9
clone size: .
J gene: TRBJ2-1
CDR3 protein: CASSHSGSSPYNEQFF
CDR3 DNA: TGTGCCAGCAGCCATAGCGGGAGTTCCCCCTACAATGAGCAGTTCTTC

D gene: .
V gene: TRBV14
clone size: .
J gene: TRBJ1-2
CDR3 protein: CASSRRIRGWWGYTF
CDR3 DNA: TGTGCCAGCAGCCGCAGGATTAGGGGGTGGTGGGGCTACACCTTC

D gene: .
V gene: TRBV5-6
clone size: .
J gene: TRBJ1-2
CDR3 protein: CASSLESGYGYTF
CDR3 DNA: TGTGCCAGCAGCTTGGAGTCCGGCTATGGCTACACCTTC

D gene: .
V gene: TRBV11-2
clone size: .
J gene: TRBJ1-6
CDR3 protein: CASSLELQDNSPLHF
CDR3 DNA: TGTGCCAGCAGCTTAGAGCTGCAGGATAATTCACCCCTCCACTTT

D gene: .
V gene: TRBV5-6
clone size: .
J gene: TRBJ1-2
CDR3 protein: CASSLVQGGGYTF
CDR3 DNA: TGTGCCAGCAGCTTGGTCCAGGGTGGTGGCTACACCTTC

D gene: .
V gene: TRBV29-1
clone size: .
J gene: TRBJ2-1
CDR3 protein: CSVHDVDSTTYNEQFF
CDR3 DNA: TGCAGCGTTCATGACGTTGACTCCACTACCTACAATGAGCAGTTCTTC

D gene: TRBD2
V gene: TRBV28
clone size: .
J gene: TRBJ2-4
CDR3 protein: CASSLAGGPGNIQYF
CDR3 DNA: TGTGCCAGCAGTTTAGCGGGAGGGCCGGGGAACATTCAGTACTTC

D gene: .
V gene: TRBV7-3
clone size: .
J gene: TRBJ2-1
CDR3 protein: CASSLMGSSVGNEQFF
CDR3 DNA: TGTGCCAGCAGCTTAATGGGGTCTAGCGTAGGGAATGAGCAGTTCTTC

D gene: TRBD2
V gene: TRBV28
clone size: few
J gene: TRBJ2-7
CDR3 protein: CASSEPYNRGGVSDEQYF
CDR3 DNA: TGTGCCAGCAGCGAGCCCTACAACCGGGGAGGGGTTTCCGACGAGCAGTACTTC

D gene: .
V gene: TRBV4-1
clone size: .
J gene: TRBJ2-3
CDR3 protein: CASSQVGAGLSDTQYF
CDR3 DNA: TGCGCCAGCAGCCAAGTCGGTGCGGGGCTGTCGGATACGCAGTATTTT

D gene: TRBD2
V gene: TRBV27
clone size: .
J gene: TRBJ2-5
CDR3 protein: CASSLSRGARDQYF
CDR3 DNA: TGTGCCAGCAGTTTATCGCGGGGGGCAAGGGACCAGTACTTC

D gene: .
V gene: TRBV10-2
clone size: .
J gene: TRBJ1-1
CDR3 protein: CASSEEVGAVMNTEAFF
CDR3 DNA: TGCGCCAGCAGTGAAGAGGTGGGGGCAGTCATGAACACTGAAGCTTTCTTT

D gene: TRBD2
V gene: TRBV19
clone size: .
J gene: TRBJ2-5
CDR3 protein: CASSLGGGRTETQYF
CDR3 DNA: TGTGCCAGTAGTCTGGGCGGGGGTCGCACGGAGACCCAGTACTTC

D gene: TRBD1
V gene: TRBV7-9
clone size: .
J gene: TRBJ1-4
CDR3 protein: CASTDSRQGPLNEKLFF
CDR3 DNA: TGTGCCAGCACCGATTCGAGACAGGGACCGCTTAATGAAAAACTGTTTTTT

D gene: TRBD1
V gene: TRBV7-8
clone size: .
J gene: TRBJ1-2
CDR3 protein: CASSLPPGQGYGYTF
CDR3 DNA: TGTGCCAGCAGCTTACCCCCGGGACAGGGATACGGCTACACCTTC

D gene: .
V gene: TRBV4-1
clone size: few
J gene: TRBJ1-1
CDR3 protein: CASSQDRNSLAFF
CDR3 DNA: TGCGCCAGCAGCCAAGATCGGAACAGTCTCGCTTTCTTT

D gene: .
V gene: TRBV21-1
clone size: .
J gene: TRBJ2-5
CDR3 protein: CASSKDRDFGLAGPGERETQYF
CDR3 DNA: TGTGCCAGCAGCAAAGATCGGGACTTCGGACTAGCGGGACCCGGGGAGCGGGAGACCCAGTACTTC

D gene: TRBD2
V gene: TRBV7-9
clone size: .
J gene: TRBJ2-5
CDR3 protein: CASISNGGARETQYF
CDR3 DNA: TGTGCCAGCATCTCGAACGGGGGGGCGCGGGAGACCCAGTACTTC

D gene: TRBD1
V gene: TRBV6-5
clone size: .
J gene: TRBJ2-1
CDR3 protein: CASSLGQGWNEQFF
CDR3 DNA: TGTGCCAGCAGCCTCGGACAGGGTTGGAATGAGCAGTTCTTC

D gene: .
V gene: TRBV28
clone size: .
J gene: TRBJ2-5
CDR3 protein: CASSLSLARSWAQYF
CDR3 DNA: TGTGCCAGCAGTTTAAGTCTAGCTCGATCGTGGGCCCAGTACTTC

D gene: TRBD2
V gene: TRBV28
clone size: .
J gene: TRBJ2-5
CDR3 protein: CASSFSSGGQETQYF
CDR3 DNA: TGTGCCAGCAGTTTTTCAAGCGGGGGGCAAGAGACCCAGTACTTC

D gene: TRBD2
V gene: TRBV9
clone size: .
J gene: TRBJ2-7
CDR3 protein: CASSVASGGTYEQYF
CDR3 DNA: TGTGCCAGCAGCGTAGCTAGCGGGGGGACCTACGAGCAGTACTTC

D gene: TRBD1
V gene: TRBV28
clone size: .
J gene: TRBJ2-7
CDR3 protein: CASSRTGGFYEQYF
CDR3 DNA: TGTGCCAGCAGTCGGACAGGGGGTTTTTACGAGCAGTACTTC

D gene: TRBD2
V gene: TRBV5-6
clone size: medium-sized
J gene: TRBJ2-7
CDR3 protein: CASSGWASGSYEQYF
CDR3 DNA: TGTGCCAGCAGCGGTTGGGCTAGCGGGAGCTACGAGCAGTACTTC

D gene: .
V gene: TRBV7-3
clone size: once
J gene: TRBJ1-6
CDR3 protein: CASSSDTYSPLHF
CDR3 DNA: TGTGCCAGCAGCTCAGACACGTATTCACCCCTCCACTTT

D gene: TRBD1
V gene: TRBV28
clone size: .
J gene: TRBJ1-2
CDR3 protein: CASSLRGQGEGYTF
CDR3 DNA: TGTGCCAGCAGTTTGCGTGGACAGGGGGAAGGCTACACCTTC

D gene: TRBD1
V gene: TRBV27
clone size: .
J gene: TRBJ1-2
CDR3 protein: CASSRRTGAYGYTF
CDR3 DNA: TGTGCCAGCAGTCGCCGGACAGGGGCCTATGGCTACACCTTC

D gene: TRBD1
V gene: TRBV27
clone size: .
J gene: TRBJ1-2
CDR3 protein: CASSLLQGSDGYTF
CDR3 DNA: TGTGCCAGCAGTTTATTACAGGGGTCGGATGGCTACACCTTC